This passage covers 14 T cell receptor beta chains from one sample sequenced in a study of T-cell memory formation after mild COVID-19. MiXCR was run by TCRdb on the 5' RACE reads, yielding one entry per CDR3 protein. The sample holds some 600,000 distinct CDR3 sequences; 17% are singletons and the top ten take around 8.1%. Specimen: PBMCs or a T cell subset sorted from them (not recorded which). All receptors come from an adult woman who had mild COVID-19 (a few samples of this study predate the infection). Cell type and time point are not known.

This clonotype has just a few counts. The J gene is TRBJ2-1, the V gene TRBV20-1, with TRBD2 matching 14 bases. With 3 bases clipped from V and 4 bases from J, the junction kept 5 bases outside the gene matches. Germline V gene data show CDR1 as DFQATT and CDR2 as SNEGSKA (reference sequence). The CDR3 consists of 16 residues. The CDR3 region has the DNA TGCAGTGCTAGGGGGACTAGCGGGAGCGTGTACAATGAGCAGTTCTTC. Translation gives CSARGTSGSVYNEQFF.

The CDR3 bases are TGTGCCAGCAGTCCCCTGGGGGGGGACGTGGGCTATGGCTACACCTTC. Amino acid sequence: CASSPLGGDVGYGYTF. The chain employs TRBV2 and TRBJ1-2, with D possibly matching TRBD1 (5 bases). CDR1 is SNHLY, CDR2 FYNNEI, per germline. The CDR3 has 16 amino acids. The ends were cut back, 5 bases at V and 4 bases at J, with 20 bases in the middle.

A few counts support this clonotype. This chain uses TRBV7-6 with TRBJ2-5; weak D call: TRBD2 (5 bases). The CDR3 is 14 amino acids. V lost 1 base to trimming and J lost 7 bases, with 13 bases between them. CDR1 and CDR2 (germline): SGHVS, FNYEAQ. The CDR3 nucleotides read TGTGCCAGCAGCTTAGATGGCGGGTTTGGGACCCAGTACTTC. The encoded protein is CASSLDGGFGTQYF.

This chain connects TRBV10-3 to TRBJ2-1; 7 bases are a match to TRBD2. The germline gives CDR1 ENHRY, CDR2 SYGVKD. The J segment lost 3 bases and the V segment lost 2 bases, leaving 7 bases of the junction unmatched. CDR3 size: 16 residues. CDR3 in DNA: TGTGCCATCAGTGAGGCGAGGCTAGCGGACTACAATGAGCAGTTCTTC. It yields the protein CAISEARLADYNEQFF.

The CDR3 protein is CATSEDRGDEQYF. The DNA of the CDR3 is TGTGCCACCAGTGAGGACAGGGGCGACGAGCAGTACTTC. V usage is TRBV24-1 and J usage is TRBJ2-7, with 9 nucleotides matching TRBD1. Germline lookup yields CDR1 KGHDR and CDR2 SFDVKD. V was clipped by 4 bases and J by 5 bases; unmatched bases: 2. This CDR3 has 13 amino acids.

The sample holds a few counts of this clonotype. This chain joins TRBV6-5 and TRBJ1-5; D gene uncertain. The CDR3 totals 14 residues. Trimming pared 4 bases from V and 5 bases from J, leaving 12 bases between. Germline V gene sequence: CDR1 MNHEY, CDR2 SVGAGI. The CDR3 DNA is TGTGCCAGCAGTTTCACTGACGGGGATCAGCCCCAGCATTTT. Translating gives CASSFTDGDQPQHF.

This clonotype was detected only a few times. This sequence joins TRBV7-2 and TRBJ1-1; tentative D call: TRBD1 (6 bases). The CDR3 length is 11 residues. Germline CDR1 is SGHTA and CDR2 is FQGNSA. V was pared by 5 bases and J by 6 bases, with 7 bases between. For the CDR3, the DNA is TGTGCCAGCAGCGACAGGCCTGAAGCTTTCTTT. Protein sequence: CASSDRPEAFF.

The J gene is TRBJ1-1, the V gene TRBV25-1; tentatively, D is TRBD1 (6 bases). Trimming removed 4 bases from V and 5 bases from J, with 11 bases in between. The CDR3 totals 13 residues. CDR1 is MGHDK, CDR2 SYGVNS, per germline. CDR3 sequence: CASSVTQGTEAFF. CDR3 nucleotides: TGTGCCAGCAGTGTTACGCAGGGGACTGAAGCTTTCTTT.

This chain joins TRBV5-6 and TRBJ1-5, with D possibly being TRBD1 (6 bases). CDR1 is SGHDT, CDR2 YYEEEE, per germline. CDR3 length: 15 residues. V gave up 0 bases and J gave up 3 bases, with 10 bases separating them. The CDR3 is CASSLAQGYNQPQHF. DNA of the CDR3: TGTGCCAGCAGCTTGGCTCAGGGGTACAATCAGCCCCAGCATTTT.

The chain links TRBV15 to TRBJ2-7; D uncertain. The CDR3 covers 11 residues. Trimming removed 3 bases from V and 3 bases from J, with 3 bases in between. Germline CDR1 and CDR2: LNHNV and YYDKDF (reference sequence). This chain's CDR3 is CATSSRYEQYF. CDR3 DNA: TGTGCCACCAGCAGCCGCTACGAGCAGTACTTC.

This clonotype was counted only a few times. The V call is TRBV7-6, the J call TRBJ2-7, with TRBD1 matching over 8 bases. Germline V gene sequence: CDR1 SGHVS, CDR2 FNYEAQ. CDR3 length: 14 residues. V dropped 1 base and J dropped 5; count of bases not matched to a gene: 4. CDR3: CASSLDRGYHEQYF. CDR3 in DNA: TGTGCCAGCAGCTTAGACAGGGGGTACCACGAGCAGTACTTC.

The V and J genes are TRBV24-1 and TRBJ2-3, with a weak D call TRBD2 (7 bases). Germline CDR1 KGHDR, CDR2 SFDVKD. The CDR3 has 15 residues. V was pared by 1 base and J by 7 bases, with 14 bases between. Here the CDR3 DNA reads TGTGCCACCAGTGATTTTGCGGGGGCCCGGAATACGCAGTATTTT. Protein product: CATSDFAGARNTQYF.

This clonotype was detected a few times. CDR3: CASSPGLGADTQYF. The DNA for the CDR3 is TGTGCCAGCAGCCCCGGACTAGGGGCAGATACGCAGTATTTT. This chain uses TRBV6-5 with TRBJ2-3; 7 nucleotides match TRBD2. V was clipped by 6 bases and J by 4 bases; unmatched bases: 7. The CDR3 contains 14 residues. Germline V CDR1 and CDR2: MNHEY, SVGAGI.

V and J are TRBV6-5 and TRBJ2-7; 7 bases agree with TRBD2. The junction had 10 bases not matched to a gene; V was cut back by 0 bases and J by 5 bases. The CDR3 runs to 16 residues. Germline V gene lookup returns CDR1 MNHEY and CDR2 SVGAGI. As DNA, the CDR3 is TGTGCCAGCAGTTACTCCACCCAAGGGGCGGGGGACGAGCAGTACTTC. Its translation is CASSYSTQGAGDEQYF.